The T cell receptor (beta chain) under discussion was sequenced for a study of vaccination and CD4 T cells after COVID-19. In the study overall: The control cultures got either a CEFX pool, an HIV-1 Nef pool, or no peptide at all. Findings and limits, study-wide: Nearly all convalescent vaccine-specific clones, 304 of 307, recognized only SARS-CoV-2 spike.

The study sequenced cultured CD4+ T cell DNA using the Oncomine TCR Beta short-read assay. CD4+ T cells were cultured, and genomic DNA was extracted from them. TCRdb analysed the PCR reads with MiXCR anew, one entry per CDR3 protein. The sample lists 13,000 to 15,000 distinct CDR3 sequences, about three fifths occurring once. This clonotype showed up just a few times. Its target is unknown. The treatment: roughly 11-day PBMC culture with coronavirus spike peptide pools or control peptides (ViraFEST assay). Germline CDR1 SEHNR, CDR2 FQNEAQ (reference sequence). The CDR3 is made up of 14 amino acids. Unmatched junction bases numbered 4, after V lost 3 bases and J lost 5 bases.

The chain employs TRBV7-9 and TRBJ1-5; 7 bases line up with TRBD1. The receptor comes from a human donor who had recovered from COVID-19. The sequencing input was CD4+ T cells from blood, cultured in vitro. The chain's CDR3 is CASSFTGADQPQHF. The CDR3 nucleotides are TGTGCCAGCAGCTTCACAGGGGCCGATCAGCCCCAGCATTTT.